A selection of T cell receptor beta chains follows, all from one sample in a study of early T cells in non-severe SARS-CoV-2 infection. TCRdb ran MiXCR on the 5' RACE reads and lists one entry per CDR3 protein. The table has about 110,000 distinct CDR3 sequences, 9% to 13% seen once. Material for sequencing was whole blood. These receptors came from an adult who was a healthcare worker with PCR-confirmed SARS-CoV-2 infection or an uninfected control (not recorded which). Each CDR3 is given with its conserved first and last residue. Clone size is stated in some rows and not others, as once, few, many or a class when expanded.

CASSLMDEQFF,TRBV7-2,11,TRBJ2-1,NA
CASSPTRATGAVYGYTF,TRBV7-9,17,TRBJ1-2,NA
CASSSDRDNGYTF,TRBV12-3/TRBV12-4,13,TRBJ1-2,NA
CSASGKSYEQYF,TRBV20-1,12,TRBJ2-7,few
CAISDPTGRVNTEAFF,TRBV10-3,16,TRBJ1-1,few
CASSLYLATNEKLFF,TRBV5-1,15,TRBJ1-4,few
CASSYSIRSGTDTQYF,TRBV6-6,16,TRBJ2-3,many
CASSQQALGNEQFF,TRBV18,14,TRBJ2-1,few
CASSFDPGLRNTEAFF,TRBV12-3/TRBV12-4,16,TRBJ1-1,many
CASIQSRRTAQFF,TRBV6-1,13,TRBJ2-1,NA
CASSLPGLPLEQYF,TRBV12-3/TRBV12-4,14,TRBJ2-7,few
CATSGRTVSTDTQYF,TRBV15,15,TRBJ2-3,many